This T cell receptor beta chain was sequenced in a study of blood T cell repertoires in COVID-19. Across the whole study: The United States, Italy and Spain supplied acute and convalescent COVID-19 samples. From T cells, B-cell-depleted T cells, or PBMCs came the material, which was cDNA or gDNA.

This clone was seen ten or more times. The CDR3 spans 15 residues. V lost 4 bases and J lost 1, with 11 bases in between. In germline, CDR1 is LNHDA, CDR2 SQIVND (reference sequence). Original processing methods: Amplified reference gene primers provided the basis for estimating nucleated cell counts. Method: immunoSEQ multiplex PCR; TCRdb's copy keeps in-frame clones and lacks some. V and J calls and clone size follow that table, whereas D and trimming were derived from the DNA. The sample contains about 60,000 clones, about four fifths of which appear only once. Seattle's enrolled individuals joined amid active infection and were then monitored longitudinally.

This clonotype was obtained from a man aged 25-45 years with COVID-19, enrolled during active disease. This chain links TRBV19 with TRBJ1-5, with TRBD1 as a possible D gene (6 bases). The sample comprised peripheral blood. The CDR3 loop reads CASSTVTGSNQPQHF. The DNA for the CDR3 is TGTGCCAGTAGTACCGTCACAGGGAGCAATCAGCCCCAGCATTTT.